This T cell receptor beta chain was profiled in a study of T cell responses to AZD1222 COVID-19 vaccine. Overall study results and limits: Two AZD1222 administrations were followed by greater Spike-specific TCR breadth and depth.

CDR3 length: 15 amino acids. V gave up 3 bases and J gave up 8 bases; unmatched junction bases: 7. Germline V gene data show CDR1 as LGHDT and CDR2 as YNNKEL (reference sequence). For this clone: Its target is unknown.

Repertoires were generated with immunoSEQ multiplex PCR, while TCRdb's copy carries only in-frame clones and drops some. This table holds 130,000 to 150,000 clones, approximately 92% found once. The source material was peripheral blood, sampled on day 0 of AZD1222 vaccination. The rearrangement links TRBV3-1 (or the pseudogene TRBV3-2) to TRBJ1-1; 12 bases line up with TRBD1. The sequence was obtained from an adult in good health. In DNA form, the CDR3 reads TGTGCCAGCAGCCAGGTTGGGACAGGGGGCGGGGAAGCTTTCTTT. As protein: CASSQVGTGGGEAFF.